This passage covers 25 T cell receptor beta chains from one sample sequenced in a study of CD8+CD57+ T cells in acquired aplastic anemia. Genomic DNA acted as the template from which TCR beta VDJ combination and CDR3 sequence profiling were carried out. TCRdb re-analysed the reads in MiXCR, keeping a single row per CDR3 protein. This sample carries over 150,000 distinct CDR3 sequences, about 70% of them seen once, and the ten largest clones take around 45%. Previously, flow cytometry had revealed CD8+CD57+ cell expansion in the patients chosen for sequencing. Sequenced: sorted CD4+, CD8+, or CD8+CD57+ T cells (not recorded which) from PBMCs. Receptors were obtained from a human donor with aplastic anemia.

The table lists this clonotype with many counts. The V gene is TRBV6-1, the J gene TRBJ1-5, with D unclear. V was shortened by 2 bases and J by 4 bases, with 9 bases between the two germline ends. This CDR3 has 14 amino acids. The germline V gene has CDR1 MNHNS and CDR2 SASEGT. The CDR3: CASSELPENQPQHF. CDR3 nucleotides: TGTGCCAGCAGTGAATTGCCCGAAAATCAGCCCCAGCATTTT.

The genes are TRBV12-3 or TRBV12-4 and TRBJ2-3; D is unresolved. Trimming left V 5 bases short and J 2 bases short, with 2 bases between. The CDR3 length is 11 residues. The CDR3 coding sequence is TGTGCCAGCAGTGTCACAGATACGCAGTATTTT. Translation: CASSVTDTQYF.

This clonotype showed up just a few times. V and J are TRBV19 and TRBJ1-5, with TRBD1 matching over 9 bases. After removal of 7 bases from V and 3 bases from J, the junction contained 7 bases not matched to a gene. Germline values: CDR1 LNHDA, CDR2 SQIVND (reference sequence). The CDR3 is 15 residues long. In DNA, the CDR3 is TGTGCCAGTATTGCGACAGGGGGACCCAATCAGCCCCAGCATTTT. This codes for CASIATGGPNQPQHF.

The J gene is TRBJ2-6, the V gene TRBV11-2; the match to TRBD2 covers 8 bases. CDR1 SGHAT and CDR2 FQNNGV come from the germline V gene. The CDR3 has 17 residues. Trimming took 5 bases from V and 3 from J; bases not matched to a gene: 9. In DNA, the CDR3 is TGTGCCAGCAGCCAGGCCGTAGCGGGGTGTGGGGCCAACGTCCTGACTTTC. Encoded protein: CASSQAVAGCGANVLTF.

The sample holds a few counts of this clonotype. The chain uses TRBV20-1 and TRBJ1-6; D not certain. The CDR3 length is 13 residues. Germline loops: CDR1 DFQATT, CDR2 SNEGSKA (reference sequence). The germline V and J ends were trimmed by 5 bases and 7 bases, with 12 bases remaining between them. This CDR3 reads CSAEWPRNSPLHF. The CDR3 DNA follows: TGCAGTGCTGAATGGCCGAGAAATTCACCCCTCCACTTT.

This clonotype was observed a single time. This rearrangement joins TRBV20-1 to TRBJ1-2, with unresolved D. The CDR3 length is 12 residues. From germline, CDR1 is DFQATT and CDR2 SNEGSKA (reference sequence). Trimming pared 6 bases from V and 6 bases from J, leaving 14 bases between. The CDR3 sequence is CSASTGWNGYTF. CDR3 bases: TGCAGTGCCAGCACGGGATGGAATGGCTACACCTTC.

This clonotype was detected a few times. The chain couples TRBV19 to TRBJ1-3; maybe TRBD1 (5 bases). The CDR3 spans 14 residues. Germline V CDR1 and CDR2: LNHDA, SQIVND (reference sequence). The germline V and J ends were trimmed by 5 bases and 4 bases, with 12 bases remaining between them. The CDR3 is CASSSGLRGNTIYF. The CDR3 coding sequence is TGTGCCAGTAGTTCAGGGCTGCGGGGAAACACCATATATTTT.

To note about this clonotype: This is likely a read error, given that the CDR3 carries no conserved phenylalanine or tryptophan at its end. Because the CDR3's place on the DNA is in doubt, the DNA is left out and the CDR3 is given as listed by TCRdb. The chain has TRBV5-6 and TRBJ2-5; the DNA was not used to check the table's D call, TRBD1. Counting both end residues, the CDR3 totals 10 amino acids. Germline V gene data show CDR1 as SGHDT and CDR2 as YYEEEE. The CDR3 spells CASNALTGHH.

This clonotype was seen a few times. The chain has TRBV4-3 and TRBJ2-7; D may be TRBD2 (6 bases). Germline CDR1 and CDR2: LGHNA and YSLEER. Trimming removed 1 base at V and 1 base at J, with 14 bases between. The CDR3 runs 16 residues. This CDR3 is CASSQARDAGSYEQYF. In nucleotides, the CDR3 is TGCGCCAGCAGCCAAGCGCGGGACGCGGGGTCCTACGAGCAGTACTTC.

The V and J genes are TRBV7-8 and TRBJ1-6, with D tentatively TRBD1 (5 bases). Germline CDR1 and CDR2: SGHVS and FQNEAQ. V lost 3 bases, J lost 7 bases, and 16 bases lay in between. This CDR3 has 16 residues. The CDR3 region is CASSLGRQAVNSPLHF. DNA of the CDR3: TGTGCCAGCAGCTTGGGGCGTCAGGCAGTGAATTCACCCCTCCACTTT.

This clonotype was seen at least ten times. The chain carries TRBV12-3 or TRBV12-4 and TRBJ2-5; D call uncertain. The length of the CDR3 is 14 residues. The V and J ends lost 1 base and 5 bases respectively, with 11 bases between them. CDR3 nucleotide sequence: TGTGCCAGCAGTTTAGAGACTGTCCGGGAGACCCAGTACTTC. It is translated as CASSLETVRETQYF.

The CDR3 DNA follows: TGCAGTGCTAGGACCGTTGGCCGGGACTTTCCTAACTATGGCTACACCTTC. Residues: CSARTVGRDFPNYGYTF. V is TRBV20-1 and J is TRBJ1-2, with D possibly being TRBD1 (5 bases). Germline V CDR1 and CDR2: DFQATT, SNEGSKA (reference sequence). Deletions cut 3 bases from V and 0 bases from J, with 20 bases between. The CDR3 loop spans 17 amino acids.

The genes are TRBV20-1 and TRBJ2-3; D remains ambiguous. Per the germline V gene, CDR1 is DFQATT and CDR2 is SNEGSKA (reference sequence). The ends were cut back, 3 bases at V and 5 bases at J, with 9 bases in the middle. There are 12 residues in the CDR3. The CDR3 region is CSARGRIDTQYF. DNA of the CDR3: TGCAGTGCTAGGGGCCGGATAGATACGCAGTATTTT.

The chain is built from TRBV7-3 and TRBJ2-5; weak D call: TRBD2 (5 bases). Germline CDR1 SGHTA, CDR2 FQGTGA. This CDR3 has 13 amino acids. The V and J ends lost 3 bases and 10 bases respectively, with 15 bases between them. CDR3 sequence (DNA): TGTGCCAGCAGCTTGAATACGGGTGGGAGCCAGTACTTC. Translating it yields CASSLNTGGSQYF.

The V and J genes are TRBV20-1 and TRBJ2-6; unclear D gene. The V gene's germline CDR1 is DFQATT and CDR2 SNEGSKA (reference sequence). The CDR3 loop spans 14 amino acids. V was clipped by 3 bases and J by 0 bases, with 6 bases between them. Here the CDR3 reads CSASGDSGANVLTF. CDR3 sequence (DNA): TGCAGTGCTAGTGGGGACTCTGGGGCCAACGTCCTGACTTTC.

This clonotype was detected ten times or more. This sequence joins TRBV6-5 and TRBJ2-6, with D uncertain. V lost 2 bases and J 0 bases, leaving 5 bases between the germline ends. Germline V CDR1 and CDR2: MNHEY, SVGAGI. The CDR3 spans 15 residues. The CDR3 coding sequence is TGTGCCAGCAGTTACGTGGCCTCTGGGGCCAACGTCCTGACTTTC. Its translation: CASSYVASGANVLTF.

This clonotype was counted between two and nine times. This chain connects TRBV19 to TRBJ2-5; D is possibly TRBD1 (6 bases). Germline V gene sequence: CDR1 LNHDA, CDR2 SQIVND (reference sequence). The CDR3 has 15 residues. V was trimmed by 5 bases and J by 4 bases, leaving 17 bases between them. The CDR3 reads CASSPGQSSGETQYF. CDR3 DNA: TGTGCCAGTAGTCCCGGACAGTCCTCCGGAGAGACCCAGTACTTC.

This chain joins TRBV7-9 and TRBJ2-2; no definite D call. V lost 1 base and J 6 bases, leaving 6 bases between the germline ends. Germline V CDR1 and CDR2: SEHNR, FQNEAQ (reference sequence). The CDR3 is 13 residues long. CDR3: CASSLVLAGELFF. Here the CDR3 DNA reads TGTGCCAGCAGCTTAGTTTTAGCCGGGGAGCTGTTTTTT. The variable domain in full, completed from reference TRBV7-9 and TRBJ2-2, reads DTGVSQNPRHKITKRGQNVTFRCDPISEHNRLYWYRQTLGQGPEFLTYFQNEAQLEKSRLLSDRFSAERPKGSFSTLEIQRTEQGDSAMYLCASSLVLAGELFFGEGSRLTVL.

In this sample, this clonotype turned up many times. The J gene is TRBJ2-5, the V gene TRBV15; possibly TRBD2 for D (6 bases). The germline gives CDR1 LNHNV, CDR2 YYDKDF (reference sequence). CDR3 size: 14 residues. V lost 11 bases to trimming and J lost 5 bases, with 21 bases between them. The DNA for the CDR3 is TGTGCCGCCAACCGGGACTCGGGGCTGGAGACCCAGTACTTC. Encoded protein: CAANRDSGLETQYF. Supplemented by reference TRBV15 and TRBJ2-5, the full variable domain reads DAMVIQNPRYQVTQFGKPVTLSCSQTLNHNVMYWYQQKSSQAPKLLFHYYDKDFNNEADTPDNFQSRRPNTSFCFLDIRSPGLGDTAMYLCAANRDSGLETQYFGPGTRLLVL.

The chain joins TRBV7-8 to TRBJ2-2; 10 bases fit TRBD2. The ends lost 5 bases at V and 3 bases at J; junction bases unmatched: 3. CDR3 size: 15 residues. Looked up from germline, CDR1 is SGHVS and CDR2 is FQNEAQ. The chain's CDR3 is CASSLTSGDTGELFF. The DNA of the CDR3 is TGTGCCAGCAGCCTAACTAGCGGGGACACCGGGGAGCTGTTTTTT. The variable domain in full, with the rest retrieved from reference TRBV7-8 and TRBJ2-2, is GAGVSQSPRYKVAKRGQDVALRCDPISGHVSLFWYQQALGQGPEFLTYFQNEAQLDKSGLPSDRFFAERPEGSVSTLKIQRTQQEDSAVYLCASSLTSGDTGELFFGEGSRLTVL.

The CDR3: CSGNRGETQYF. In DNA, the CDR3 is TGCAGTGGGAACAGGGGAGAGACCCAGTACTTC. The rearrangement uses TRBV20-1 and TRBJ2-5; TRBD1 matches at 7 bases. Per germline, CDR1 DFQATT and CDR2 SNEGSKA (reference sequence). V was pared by 7 bases and J by 4 bases, with 3 bases of the junction left unmatched. The CDR3 has 11 residues.

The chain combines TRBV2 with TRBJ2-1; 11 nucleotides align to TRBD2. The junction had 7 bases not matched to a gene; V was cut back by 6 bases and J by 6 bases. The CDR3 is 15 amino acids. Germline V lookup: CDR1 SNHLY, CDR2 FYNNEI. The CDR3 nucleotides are TGTGCCAGCAGCCAAGTTAGCGGGAGGGCCAATGAGCAGTTCTTC. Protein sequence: CASSQVSGRANEQFF. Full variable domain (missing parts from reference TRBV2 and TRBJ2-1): EPEVTQTPSHQVTQMGQEVILRCVPISNHLYFYWYRQILGQKVEFLVSFYNNEISEKSEIFDDQFSVERPDGSNFTLKIRSTKLEDSAMYFCASSQVSGRANEQFFGPGTRLTVL.

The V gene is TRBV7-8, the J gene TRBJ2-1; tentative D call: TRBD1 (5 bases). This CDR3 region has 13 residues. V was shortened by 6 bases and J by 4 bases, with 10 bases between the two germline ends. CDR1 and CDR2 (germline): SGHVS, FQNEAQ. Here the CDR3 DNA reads TGTGCCAGCAGTGCGGACAATTACAATGAGCAGTTCTTC. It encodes CASSADNYNEQFF.

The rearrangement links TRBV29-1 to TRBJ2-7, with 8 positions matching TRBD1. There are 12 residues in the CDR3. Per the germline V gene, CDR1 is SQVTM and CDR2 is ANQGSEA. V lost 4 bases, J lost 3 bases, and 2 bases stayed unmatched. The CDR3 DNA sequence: TGCAGCGTTGGGACAGGGATCTACGAGCAGTACTTC. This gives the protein CSVGTGIYEQYF.

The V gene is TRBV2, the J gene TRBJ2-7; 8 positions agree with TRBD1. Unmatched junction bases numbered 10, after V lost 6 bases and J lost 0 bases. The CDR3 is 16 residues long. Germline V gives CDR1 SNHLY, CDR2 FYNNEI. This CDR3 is CASSALGTGYSYEQYF. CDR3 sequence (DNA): TGTGCCAGCAGCGCCCTTGGGACAGGATACTCCTACGAGCAGTACTTC.